Listed here are 12 T cell receptor beta chains from one sample, sequenced in a study of T cell repertoires in cytomegalovirus infection. TCRdb processed the reads anew with MiXCR; each CDR3 protein has one entry. This table holds around 450,000 distinct CDR3 sequences, under 40% found once. Sequenced sample: PBMCs. The receptors come from a human donor in good health (CMV status not recorded). Some clones in this sample may be carry-over from other donors' samples.

This clonotype occurred many times. CDR3 sequence: CASSLATGGDYNEQFF. Written as DNA, the CDR3 is TGTGCCAGCAGCTTAGCTACGGGGGGGGACTACAATGAGCAGTTCTTC. The V gene is TRBV7-2, the J gene TRBJ2-1; 8 bases map to TRBD2. This CDR3 contains 16 residues. Germline loops: CDR1 SGHTA, CDR2 FQGNSA. V shed 0 bases and J 3 bases; nucleotides not matched to a gene: 4.

CDR3 nucleotides: TGCGCCAGCAGCCAAGTCCTAGCGGGACCCACCGGGGAGCTGTTTTTT. Protein product: CASSQVLAGPTGELFF. The rearrangement uses TRBV4-1 and TRBJ2-2, with 9 nucleotides matching TRBD2. V lost 1 base and J lost 4; bases outside the gene matches: 4. The germline CDR1 and CDR2 sequences are MGHRA and YSYEKL. The CDR3 has 16 residues.

Concerning this clonotype itself: The junction shows a germline mismatch at one end, possibly a read error. This chain uses TRBV7-4 with TRBJ1-4, with TRBD1 identical over 8 bases. This CDR3 is 15 amino acids long. Germline V CDR1 and CDR2: SGHVT, SQSDAQ. The DNA for the CDR3 is TGTGTCAGCAGCGTGGCAGGGGGCCTGGGGGAAAAACTGTTTTTT. Its translation is CVSSVAGGLGEKLFF.

This clonotype has a count of ten or more. This chain connects TRBV7-8 to TRBJ1-3; 7 bases are a match to TRBD1. Germline values: CDR1 SGHVS, CDR2 FQNEAQ. CDR3 length: 14 residues. The V gene end was trimmed by 3 bases and the J gene end by 4 bases; junction bases not matched to a gene: 3. The chain's CDR3 is CASSLGTVGNTIYF. The CDR3 DNA follows: TGTGCCAGCAGCTTGGGGACAGTAGGAAACACCATATATTTT. Together with reference TRBV7-8 and TRBJ1-3, the CDR3 gives the full variable domain: GAGVSQSPRYKVAKRGQDVALRCDPISGHVSLFWYQQALGQGPEFLTYFQNEAQLDKSGLPSDRFFAERPEGSVSTLKIQRTQQEDSAVYLCASSLGTVGNTIYFGEGSWLTVV.

Many counts were recorded for this clonotype. The genes are TRBV7-2 and TRBJ2-7; a possible D gene is TRBD1 (6 bases). Trimming left V 1 base short and J 7 bases short, with 14 bases between. CDR1 is SGHTA, CDR2 FQGNSA, per germline. The CDR3 has 14 amino acids. The CDR3 sequence: CASSLGQGTGEQYF. For the CDR3, the DNA is TGTGCCAGCAGCTTAGGTCAGGGGACGGGTGAGCAGTACTTC. Variable domain in full (rest from reference TRBV7-2 and TRBJ2-7): GAGVSQSPSNKVTEKGKDVELRCDPISGHTALYWYRQSLGQGLEFLIYFQGNSAPDKSGLPSDRFSAERTGGSVSTLTIQRTQQEDSAVYLCASSLGQGTGEQYFGPGTRLTVT.

With regard to this clonotype: This CDR3 is missing its conserved last phenylalanine or tryptophan, likely due to a read error. The chain links TRBV5-1 to TRBJ2-5; TRBD2 aligns across 7 bases. Germline V gene data show CDR1 as SGHRS and CDR2 as YFSETQ. After removal of 0 bases from V and 4 bases from J, the junction contained 15 bases not matched to a gene. This CDR3 region has 18 residues. The CDR3 spells CASSLAGLGGDGGETQYL. The CDR3 region has the DNA TGCGCCAGCAGCTTGGCGGGCCTTGGGGGGGACGGTGGAGAGACCCAGTACTTA.

The genes are TRBV20-1 and TRBJ2-2; D is possibly TRBD1 (6 bases). Germline V gene sequence: CDR1 DFQATT, CDR2 SNEGSKA (reference sequence). The length of the CDR3 is 14 residues. V lost 6 bases and J 2 bases, leaving 13 bases between the germline ends. CDR3 nucleotide sequence: TGCAGTGCAGACGAGGGGGTCAACACCGGGGAGCTGTTTTTT. Translated: CSADEGVNTGELFF.

This chain links TRBV20-1 with TRBJ2-3, with a weak D call TRBD1 (6 bases). The CDR3 loop spans 15 amino acids. From germline, CDR1 is DFQATT and CDR2 SNEGSKA (reference sequence). V gave up 1 base and J gave up 7 bases, with 18 bases separating them. The CDR3 sequence: CSARGSGVLVNTQYF. The CDR3 nucleotides read TGCAGTGCTAGAGGGTCAGGGGTTTTGGTAAATACGCAGTATTTT.

The rearrangement joins TRBV29-1 to TRBJ1-1; 9 nucleotides align to TRBD1. This CDR3 contains 12 residues. V dropped 7 bases and J dropped 3; count of bases not matched to a gene: 3. The V gene's germline CDR1 is SQVTM and CDR2 ANQGSEA. CDR3 in amino acids: CSGWTGDTEAFF. CDR3 in DNA: TGCAGCGGATGGACAGGGGACACTGAAGCTTTCTTT.

This clonotype was seen more than once but under ten times. The rearrangement links TRBV4-3 to TRBJ1-3; D not resolved. This CDR3 spans 16 amino acids. V shed 0 bases and J shed 0 bases, with 9 bases lying between them. From germline, CDR1 is LGHNA and CDR2 YSLEER. The CDR3 coding sequence is TGCGCCAGCAGCCAAGATGGAGGCCTCTCTGGAAACACCATATATTTT. Translating gives CASSQDGGLSGNTIYF.

This rearrangement joins TRBV27 to TRBJ2-3; 8 bases agree with TRBD2. This CDR3 region has 16 residues. The germline V gene has CDR1 MNHEY and CDR2 SMNVEV (reference sequence). The ends lost 2 bases at V and 6 bases at J; junction bases unmatched: 10. The CDR3 sequence: CASSLLPGGASDTQYF. CDR3 nucleotides: TGTGCCAGCAGTTTACTGCCCGGGGGGGCAAGTGATACGCAGTATTTT.

The chain is built from TRBV2 and TRBJ2-3; 11 nucleotides agree with TRBD1. CDR3 length: 17 residues. The V and J ends lost 5 bases and 3 bases, in that order; junction bases with no gene match: 10. The germline V gene encodes CDR1 SNHLY and CDR2 FYNNEI. The CDR3 nucleotides read TGTGCCAGCAGTCCCGGGACAGGGGGTTCTTGGACAGATACGCAGTATTTT. Protein sequence: CASSPGTGGSWTDTQYF. Variable domain in full (rest from reference TRBV2 and TRBJ2-3): EPEVTQTPSHQVTQMGQEVILRCVPISNHLYFYWYRQILGQKVEFLVSFYNNEISEKSEIFDDQFSVERPDGSNFTLKIRSTKLEDSAMYFCASSPGTGGSWTDTQYFGPGTRLTVL.